This is a list of T cell receptor beta chains from one sample in a study of CD8+ T cells in alopecia areata. Sequencing was performed with immunoSEQ multiplex PCR; in TCRdb, only in-frame clones are kept and a portion is missing. The sample shows 200,000 to 250,000 clones, roughly three fifths of them seen only once. The sample in question was CD4+ T cells sorted from blood, obtained at approximately week 45, from a patient treated with tofacitinib. The receptor set was obtained from a human donor with alopecia areata. CDR3s include the opening cysteine and the closing phenylalanine or tryptophan. The order of the fields is CDR3 DNA, CDR3 protein, clone size, J gene, V gene, D gene. D genes are given only for firm matches. Size is omitted from some rows. Given values are once, few, many or a class for expanded clones.

cdr3_nt: TGTGCCAGTACACCCAGGGGAGACAGAATGGAGCACTATGGCTACACCTTC
cdr3_aa: CASTPRGDRMEHYGYTF
clone_size: few
j_call: TRBJ1-2
v_call: TRBV19
d_call: .

cdr3_nt: TGTGCCTGGTCACGAGGACTAGCGGGGCAAGAGACCCAGTACTTC
cdr3_aa: CAWSRGLAGQETQYF
clone_size: .
j_call: TRBJ2-5
v_call: TRBV30
d_call: TRBD2

cdr3_nt: TGTGCCAGCAGTGAACGTAAAGGGGATCCTCAGCCCCAGCATTTT
cdr3_aa: CASSERKGDPQPQHF
clone_size: few
j_call: TRBJ1-5
v_call: TRBV6-1
d_call: .

cdr3_nt: TGTGCCAGCAGCTTCTCCGGGACGGTCTATGGCTACACCTTC
cdr3_aa: CASSFSGTVYGYTF
clone_size: .
j_call: TRBJ1-2
v_call: TRBV5-4
d_call: .

cdr3_nt: TGTGCCAGCAGCCCTGACAGGGTAACTGAAGCTTTCTTT
cdr3_aa: CASSPDRVTEAFF
clone_size: .
j_call: TRBJ1-1
v_call: TRBV14
d_call: TRBD1

cdr3_nt: TGTGCCAGCAGTATTGGACTAGCGGGGGGGCACGGAGATACGCAGTATTTT
cdr3_aa: CASSIGLAGGHGDTQYF
clone_size: .
j_call: TRBJ2-3
v_call: TRBV2
d_call: TRBD2

cdr3_nt: TGTGCCTGGAGTGTGGGGCTACGCACTGAAGCTTTCTTT
cdr3_aa: CAWSVGLRTEAFF
clone_size: .
j_call: TRBJ1-1
v_call: TRBV30
d_call: .

cdr3_nt: TGTGCCAGCAGCTCCGTTGGTTCACCCCTCCACTTT
cdr3_aa: CASSSVGSPLHF
clone_size: once
j_call: TRBJ1-6
v_call: TRBV7-2
d_call: .

cdr3_nt: TGTGCCAGCAGTGATCCGACAGGGAATCAGCCCCAGCATTTT
cdr3_aa: CASSDPTGNQPQHF
clone_size: .
j_call: TRBJ1-5
v_call: TRBV25-1
d_call: TRBD1

cdr3_nt: TGTGCCAGCAACGACAGAGCCGGGCAGCCCCAGCATTTT
cdr3_aa: CASNDRAGQPQHF
clone_size: .
j_call: TRBJ1-5
v_call: TRBV7-2
d_call: .

cdr3_nt: TGTGCCAGCAGCTTAGCTCTGACCGGAGATACGCAGTATTTT
cdr3_aa: CASSLALTGDTQYF
clone_size: .
j_call: TRBJ2-3
v_call: TRBV7-2
d_call: .

cdr3_nt: TGCGCCAGCAGCTTGGGCACGGTACCTAATCAGCCCCAGCATTTT
cdr3_aa: CASSLGTVPNQPQHF
clone_size: .
j_call: TRBJ1-5
v_call: TRBV5-1
d_call: .

cdr3_nt: TGTGCCTGGAGTGGGGCCCGGGTCTACAATGAGCAGTTCTTC
cdr3_aa: CAWSGARVYNEQFF
clone_size: .
j_call: TRBJ2-1
v_call: TRBV30
d_call: .

cdr3_nt: TGTGCCAGCAGTTCCAAAACCGGGCCAAACCATGGCTACACCTTC
cdr3_aa: CASSSKTGPNHGYTF
clone_size: .
j_call: TRBJ1-2
v_call: TRBV6-6
d_call: .

cdr3_nt: TGTGCCAGCAGCCAGTGGAGAGGGTACAATGAGCAGTTCTTC
cdr3_aa: CASSQWRGYNEQFF
clone_size: .
j_call: TRBJ2-1
v_call: TRBV14
d_call: .

cdr3_nt: TGTGCCAGCACTCGAAGGGGGGCGAGCACCGGGGAGCTGTTTTTT
cdr3_aa: CASTRRGASTGELFF
clone_size: few
j_call: TRBJ2-2
v_call: TRBV6-1
d_call: .

cdr3_nt: TGTGCCAGCAGCTTAGTTAGTGGGAAGAACACTGAAGCTTTCTTT
cdr3_aa: CASSLVSGKNTEAFF
clone_size: .
j_call: TRBJ1-1
v_call: TRBV7-2
d_call: .

cdr3_nt: TGCAGCGCTTCGGGCGGGGGAGGATACAATGAGCAGTTCTTC
cdr3_aa: CSASGGGGYNEQFF
clone_size: .
j_call: TRBJ2-1
v_call: TRBV29-1
d_call: TRBD2

cdr3_nt: TGCGCCAGCAGTGGACAGTTGAATTCACCCCTCCACTTT
cdr3_aa: CASSGQLNSPLHF
clone_size: .
j_call: TRBJ1-6
v_call: TRBV10-1
d_call: .

cdr3_nt: TGTGCCAGCAGCCCTGGGACAGGAGGGAATTCACCCCTCCACTTT
cdr3_aa: CASSPGTGGNSPLHF
clone_size: .
j_call: TRBJ1-6
v_call: TRBV7-2
d_call: TRBD1

cdr3_nt: TGTGCCAGCAGTTCCCAAGGACCTTTCAATGAGCAGTTCTTC
cdr3_aa: CASSSQGPFNEQFF
clone_size: few
j_call: TRBJ2-1
v_call: TRBV6-6
d_call: .

cdr3_nt: TGTGCCAGTAAAGCATGGGGGAATGAGCAGTTCTTC
cdr3_aa: CASKAWGNEQFF
clone_size: .
j_call: TRBJ2-1
v_call: TRBV19
d_call: .

cdr3_nt: TGTGCCAGCAGCGGGTGGGACAGGGGAAGAGCAGCCTACGAGCAGTACTTC
cdr3_aa: CASSGWDRGRAAYEQYF
clone_size: few
j_call: TRBJ2-7
v_call: TRBV21-1
d_call: .

cdr3_nt: TGTGCCAGCAGCTCCCGCGGCATGAACACTGAAGCTTTCTTT
cdr3_aa: CASSSRGMNTEAFF
clone_size: .
j_call: TRBJ1-1
v_call: TRBV5-4
d_call: .

cdr3_nt: TGCAGCGTTGCCGTAAAGATAAACTCTGGAAACACCATATATTTT
cdr3_aa: CSVAVKINSGNTIYF
clone_size: .
j_call: TRBJ1-3
v_call: TRBV29-1
d_call: .

cdr3_nt: TGTGCCAGCAGTAGCGGATCCTACAATGAGCAGTTCTTC
cdr3_aa: CASSSGSYNEQFF
clone_size: .
j_call: TRBJ2-1
v_call: TRBV2
d_call: .

cdr3_nt: TGCAGCGTTGACAGGGGGGAATTGAACTATGGCTACACCTTC
cdr3_aa: CSVDRGELNYGYTF
clone_size: .
j_call: TRBJ1-2
v_call: TRBV29-1
d_call: TRBD1

cdr3_nt: TGTGCCAGCAGTCAAGCGGGACCCACAGATACGCAGTATTTT
cdr3_aa: CASSQAGPTDTQYF
clone_size: many
j_call: TRBJ2-3
v_call: TRBV2
d_call: TRBD2

cdr3_nt: TGTGCCAGCAGTTTATCTGTCTCCTATAATTCACCCCTCCACTTT
cdr3_aa: CASSLSVSYNSPLHF
clone_size: .
j_call: TRBJ1-6
v_call: TRBV27
d_call: .

cdr3_nt: TGTGCCAGCAGCTCCGGGAGCAATCAGCCCCAGCATTTT
cdr3_aa: CASSSGSNQPQHF
clone_size: once
j_call: TRBJ1-5
v_call: TRBV7-6
d_call: .

cdr3_nt: TGCGCCAGCAGCTTGGCACAGGGTAATTCACCCCTCCACTTT
cdr3_aa: CASSLAQGNSPLHF
clone_size: .
j_call: TRBJ1-6
v_call: TRBV5-1
d_call: .

cdr3_nt: TGTGCCAGCAGTGAATCTGGGGGGTGGGAGACCCAGTACTTC
cdr3_aa: CASSESGGWETQYF
clone_size: .
j_call: TRBJ2-5
v_call: TRBV25-1
d_call: .

cdr3_nt: TGTGCCAGCAGCACGATCCGGGACAGGGATTCACCCCTCCACTTT
cdr3_aa: CASSTIRDRDSPLHF
clone_size: .
j_call: TRBJ1-6
v_call: TRBV13
d_call: TRBD1

cdr3_nt: TGCGCCAGCAGCGCGGACGGGGACCTCTACGAGCAGTACTTC
cdr3_aa: CASSADGDLYEQYF
clone_size: .
j_call: TRBJ2-7
v_call: TRBV5-1
d_call: .

cdr3_nt: TGTGCCAGCAGTCCGACAGGCCATAGCTCCTACGAGCAGTACTTC
cdr3_aa: CASSPTGHSSYEQYF
clone_size: .
j_call: TRBJ2-7
v_call: TRBV2
d_call: .

cdr3_nt: TGCGCCAGCAGGAGGAGGGACACTGAAGCTTTCTTT
cdr3_aa: CASRRRDTEAFF
clone_size: .
j_call: TRBJ1-1
v_call: TRBV5-1
d_call: .

cdr3_nt: TGTGCCAGCAGCTCCCTCCGCGGTAGTTCCCAACAGACCCAGTACTTC
cdr3_aa: CASSSLRGSSQQTQYF
clone_size: .
j_call: TRBJ2-5
v_call: TRBV5-6
d_call: .

cdr3_nt: TGTGCCAGTTTAGAAGGGGTATATGGCTACACCTTC
cdr3_aa: CASLEGVYGYTF
clone_size: .
j_call: TRBJ1-2
v_call: TRBV19
d_call: .

cdr3_nt: TGCAGCGTTGCGGCCTCTGGGGCCAACGTCCTGACTTTC
cdr3_aa: CSVAASGANVLTF
clone_size: .
j_call: TRBJ2-6
v_call: TRBV29-1
d_call: .

cdr3_nt: TGTGCCAGCGGACAGGGGGCCTCGGACACTGAAGCTTTCTTT
cdr3_aa: CASGQGASDTEAFF
clone_size: .
j_call: TRBJ1-1
v_call: TRBV6-5
d_call: TRBD1

cdr3_nt: TGTGCCAGCAGCTTAGTCCCCGGGGAGCTGTTTTTT
cdr3_aa: CASSLVPGELFF
clone_size: few
j_call: TRBJ2-2
v_call: TRBV2
d_call: .

cdr3_nt: TGTGCCAGTACCCCCCCGACAGGAAGAAACTATGGCTACACCTTC
cdr3_aa: CASTPPTGRNYGYTF
clone_size: .
j_call: TRBJ1-2
v_call: TRBV19
d_call: .

cdr3_nt: TGTGCCTGGAGTTGGGGCGCCGAGGTTGTGACCCAGTACTTC
cdr3_aa: CAWSWGAEVVTQYF
clone_size: .
j_call: TRBJ2-5
v_call: TRBV30
d_call: .

cdr3_nt: TGTGCCAGCAGCTCAGCATATGGCGAGCAGTACTTC
cdr3_aa: CASSSAYGEQYF
clone_size: few
j_call: TRBJ2-7
v_call: TRBV7-2
d_call: .

cdr3_nt: TGTGCCATTGGGAACTTGGAGACCCAGTACTTC
cdr3_aa: CAIGNLETQYF
clone_size: .
j_call: TRBJ2-5
v_call: TRBV10-3
d_call: .

cdr3_nt: TGCGCCAGCAGCTTTGGCCGGGGCGCTAACTATGGCTACACCTTC
cdr3_aa: CASSFGRGANYGYTF
clone_size: few
j_call: TRBJ1-2
v_call: TRBV4-1
d_call: .

cdr3_nt: TGCGCCAGCAGCTTGAAGGGGAACACTGAAGCTTTCTTT
cdr3_aa: CASSLKGNTEAFF
clone_size: few
j_call: TRBJ1-1
v_call: TRBV5-1
d_call: .

cdr3_nt: TGCAGCGTCCACCGGGGGAAGAACACTGAAGCTTTCTTT
cdr3_aa: CSVHRGKNTEAFF
clone_size: .
j_call: TRBJ1-1
v_call: TRBV29-1
d_call: .

cdr3_nt: TGTGCCAGCAGCCCGATAGCGGGGGGGCTCTCTGGGGCCAACGTCCTGACTTTC
cdr3_aa: CASSPIAGGLSGANVLTF
clone_size: medium-sized
j_call: TRBJ2-6
v_call: TRBV11-3
d_call: TRBD2

cdr3_nt: TGTGCCAGCAGCTTAATTGGGCGTGAAGCTTTCTTT
cdr3_aa: CASSLIGREAFF
clone_size: .
j_call: TRBJ1-1
v_call: TRBV11-2
d_call: .

cdr3_nt: TGCAGCGTTGAAGGGTCAGGGGTCTATGGCTACACCTTC
cdr3_aa: CSVEGSGVYGYTF
clone_size: few
j_call: TRBJ1-2
v_call: TRBV29-1
d_call: .

cdr3_nt: TGCGCCAGCAGCCAGCCAACCGGGACTAACAATGAGCAGTTCTTC
cdr3_aa: CASSQPTGTNNEQFF
clone_size: once
j_call: TRBJ2-1
v_call: TRBV4-3
d_call: TRBD2

cdr3_nt: TGCAGCGTGGGAGAGGGGAATCAGCCCCAGCATTTT
cdr3_aa: CSVGEGNQPQHF
clone_size: .
j_call: TRBJ1-5
v_call: TRBV29-1
d_call: .

cdr3_nt: TGTGCCAGCCACTACGAGCAGTACTTC
cdr3_aa: CASHYEQYF
clone_size: .
j_call: TRBJ2-7
v_call: TRBV3-1/TRBV3-2
d_call: .